The clone carrying this T cell receptor beta chain is labeled medium-sized (0.01 to 0.1%). Its specificity is unknown. TCRdb called the reads again in MiXCR, with one record for every CDR3 protein. The table has 290,000 or so distinct CDR3 sequences, about 23% seen once. The sample originates from a study of T cell repertoires in cytomegalovirus infection. Looked up from germline, CDR1 is SGHTA and CDR2 is FQGNSA. The V and J ends lost 2 bases and 6 bases respectively, with 13 bases between them. The CDR3 loop spans 15 amino acids. Points from the study as a whole: There were HLA-C-restricted CMV-specific TCR beta clonotypes dominating the ex vivo response. Cumulative public TCR beta family frequency identified carriers of CMV plus the relevant HLA.

The sequenced material came from PBMCs. This sequence was found in a human donor in good health (CMV status not recorded). Some clones in this sample may be carry-over from other donors' samples. This chain connects TRBV7-2 to TRBJ2-2; D may be TRBD1 (6 bases). CDR3 sequence: CASSLPGQHAGELFF. The CDR3 DNA is TGTGCCAGCAGCTTACCAGGACAGCATGCCGGGGAGCTGTTTTTT.